The entry that follows covers one T cell receptor beta chain sequence. Its antigen has not been determined. The record has no base qualities; no much larger clone is one base away. The V end loses 4 bases and the J end loses 4 bases, and a stretch of 5 bases separates them. The germline V gene yields ENHRY for CDR1 and SYGVKD for CDR2. The cysteine opens and the phenylalanine closes a CDR3 of 11 amino acids. This entry keeps only the CDR3 DNA: 33 bases, framed from base 1. The CDR3 regions of human TCRbeta chains were analyzed by immunosequencing. From the authors' description of their analysis: TCRs in the repertoires were matched against a reference library of SARS-CoV-2-specific TCRs that had been generated with the MIRA antigen-specificity platform. Breadth meant the fraction of unique TCRs that were SARS-CoV-2-associated, whereas depth meant the fraction of total T cells that were SARS-CoV-2-associated. Using the MIRA data, each spike-specific TCR was assigned both to the spike region to which the TCR was reactive and to a CD4 or CD8 class. Log10-transformed breadth and depth values were compared by one-way ANOVA with Sidak's multiple comparisons tests. TCRdb took over this immuneACCESS table, retaining in-frame rearrangements with V and J assigned. Such tables are incomplete; in checked studies, under half of the missing clones stem from an unresolved V gene, and the remainder is unexplained. That table is the source of V, J and clone size, and D and trimming were worked out from the DNA. This sample lists roughly 130,000 clones; approximately 90% were detected once. In total, the top ten clones hold 3.5% to 4.5% of the sample.

The record originates from a study of T cell responses to AZD1222 COVID-19 vaccine (dated by TCRdb to about 2021). Describing the broader study: A total of 233 trial participants underwent TCR sequencing, of whom under 220 had received two doses of AZD1222 and roughly 26 had received two doses of the MenACWY control vaccine. Trial participants were enrolled by age into 18-55, 56-69 and 70-plus year subgroups, with 148, 28 and 57 TCR-sequenced participants respectively. Summary of the overall study and its limitations: In the small 56-69-year group, the increase in depth fell short of significance, most likely because of low power. Spike-specific TCR breadth and depth rose significantly after two AZD1222 doses compared with day 0 and with MenACWY recipients. Participants were mostly white British and included more females than males, and it was suggested by the authors that clonal diversity may have been underestimated. Conclusions about previously exposed vaccinees are limited because only 6 or 7 AZD1222 recipients were SARS-CoV-2 seropositive at baseline. Because no day 14 peak-response samples were available, the repertoires could be characterized only after the peak T cell response. Reportedly, close to half of the unique spike-specific TCRs recognized epitopes lying outside the regions that are mutated in the B.1.351 and B.1.1.7 variants. CD4 TCRs associated with the vaccine covered the entire spike protein, and the dominant responses were in regions 160-218 and 743-854.

What the time point label conveys for this sample: about 28 days (+/-7) after the second vaccine dose. AZD1222 recipients with second doses at about 4 weeks or about 12 weeks were pooled, because spike-specific TCR depth and breadth did not differ between schedules. Vaccinee samples were obtained from the UK trials COV001 and COV002, which included a single-blind randomized controlled phase 2/3 trial of AZD1222 (ChAdOx1 nCoV-19) in healthy adults. Trial participant PBMC samples were collected at day 0 and day 28 after the second dose for TCRbeta chain sequencing. The V and J segments used are TRBV10-3 and TRBJ2-7, with no confident D gene call. Here the sequenced sample was peripheral blood, taken 28 days after the second AZD1222 dose. The receptor was isolated from an adult who received the AZD1222 COVID-19 vaccine. The CDR3 is CAISAGYEQYF. The DNA sequence is TGTGCCATCAGTGCTGGGTACGAGCAGTACTTC.